This T cell receptor beta chain was obtained from a study of blood T cell repertoires in COVID-19. Data came from immunoSEQ multiplex PCR; TCRdb stores just in-frame clones and leaves some out. This sample carries about 300,000 clones, roughly 89% of them seen once, and the ten largest clones take under 3%. Participants' own reports of clinical history determined their cohort assignment. Material: PBMCs or T cells enriched from blood (not recorded which). The receptor's source is a woman aged 50 to 60 who had been exposed to COVID-19.

This CDR3 reads CASSLGTAAGNTIYF. The CDR3 bases are TGCGCCAGCAGCTTGGGGACAGCCGCTGGAAACACCATATATTTT. V gene TRBV5-1 combines with J gene TRBJ1-3; TRBD1 might be the D (6 bases). V was trimmed by 0 bases and J by 2 bases, leaving 9 bases between them. The CDR3 loop spans 15 amino acids. The germline CDR1 and CDR2 sequences are SGHRS and YFSETQ.